Only a few counts were recorded for the clone carrying this TCR beta chain. Its antigen remains unidentified. The CDR3 spans 14 residues. The V end was cut by 7 bases, the J end by 1 base, with 13 bases between. The data were taken from a study of T-cell reconstitution after alpha-beta-depleted transplantation in children. TCRbeta library construction was performed incorporating unique molecular identifiers. One entry per CDR3 protein, called by TCRdb with MiXCR from the PCR reads. Here the sample spans under 850,000 distinct CDR3 sequences, roughly 14% being singletons. Findings and limits, study-wide: Surviving recipient cells, namely T cells and thymic progenitors, were the source of high day-60 TCRbeta diversity in some patients. Hyperexpanded clones declined; after one year, newly produced T cells mostly supplied diversity. At around two months after transplant, the alpha-beta T cells were reportedly derived from several hundred expanded clones that came from non-depleted graft cells.

Sample: PBMCs, taken before TCRalphabeta/CD19-depleted stem cell transplant. The sequence was collected from a girl under 10 years old with congenital amegakaryocytic thrombocytopenia, due to receive a stem cell transplant. This chain links TRBV12-3 or TRBV12-4 with TRBJ1-1, with D unclear. CDR3 residues: CASTPLRPNTEAFF. CDR3 sequence (DNA): TGTGCCAGCACCCCCCTTCGGCCGAACACTGAAGCTTTCTTT.